The rows below give T cell receptor beta chains drawn from one sample of a study of blood T cell repertoires in COVID-19. Libraries were prepared by immunoSEQ multiplex PCR; TCRdb keeps only in-frame clonotypes and omits some of them. The table includes some 47,000 clones, more than 75% detected once. The specimen was peripheral blood. The receptors here all came from an older woman with acute or convalescent COVID-19. CDR3s include the opening cysteine and the closing phenylalanine or tryptophan. Fields, in order: D gene, V gene, J gene, CDR3 length, clone size, CDR3 protein, CDR3 DNA. A D gene is named only where the DNA matches it firmly. Size tells how often a clone was seen (once, few, many) or the class of an expanded clone, and some rows leave it out.

>-|TRBV4-1|TRBJ1-5|13|few
CASSPGVNQPQHF
TGCGCCAGCAGCCCGGGGGTTAATCAGCCCCAGCATTTT
>TRBD1|TRBV24-1|TRBJ1-5|15|-
CATSDGQAGNQPQHF
TGTGCCACCAGTGATGGACAGGCCGGCAATCAGCCCCAGCATTTT
>TRBD2|TRBV29-1|TRBJ2-5|13|once
CSVSGSAQETQYF
TGCAGCGTTAGCGGGAGCGCCCAAGAGACCCAGTACTTC
>-|TRBV9|TRBJ1-5|17|-
CASSSKQGLASNQPQHF
TGTGCCAGCAGCTCGAAGCAGGGGCTGGCTAGCAATCAGCCCCAGCATTTT
>-|TRBV18|TRBJ2-7|13|-
CASSPTEGVEQYF
TGTGCCAGCTCACCAACCGAAGGAGTCGAGCAGTACTTC
>-|TRBV12-3/TRBV12-4|TRBJ2-7|13|few
CASRRDSSYEQYF
TGTGCCAGCAGGCGGGACAGCTCCTACGAGCAGTACTTC
>-|TRBV5-8|TRBJ1-3|12|-
CASSFTGNTIYF
TGTGCCAGCAGCTTTACTGGAAACACCATATATTTT
>TRBD1|TRBV9|TRBJ1-2|14|-
CASSVGSGGYGYTF
TGTGCCAGCAGCGTAGGTTCAGGGGGCTATGGCTACACCTTC
>TRBD2|TRBV27|TRBJ2-2|15|-
CASSPWGGRTGELFF
TGTGCCAGCAGCCCCTGGGGGGGGAGAACCGGGGAGCTGTTTTTT
>-|TRBV9|TRBJ2-1|14|-
CASSVASQGYEQFF
TGTGCCAGCAGCGTAGCATCCCAGGGGTATGAGCAGTTCTTC
>-|TRBV18|TRBJ1-3|16|-
CASSPPSLAPGNTIYF
TGTGCCAGCTCACCACCTTCCTTAGCCCCTGGAAACACCATATATTTT
>TRBD2|TRBV28|TRBJ2-2|13|once
CASELADTGELFF
TGTGCCAGTGAACTAGCGGATACCGGGGAGCTGTTTTTT
>-|TRBV6-5|TRBJ1-2|12|-
CASSSPGYGYTF
TGTGCCAGCAGTTCCCCGGGCTATGGCTACACCTTC
>TRBD1|TRBV2|TRBJ1-4|15|-
CASRAGQGISEKLFF
TGTGCCAGCAGAGCTGGACAGGGTATAAGTGAAAAACTGTTTTTT
>-|TRBV27|TRBJ2-7|14|-
CASSQSRDMYEQYF
TGTGCCAGCAGTCAGTCCCGGGACATGTACGAGCAGTACTTC
>TRBD1|TRBV6-5|TRBJ1-1|14|-
CASKNRQGADGAFF
TGTGCCAGCAAAAATAGACAGGGGGCTGATGGAGCTTTCTTT
>-|TRBV5-4|TRBJ1-1|14|-
CASSRRVPNTEAFF
TGTGCCAGCAGTCGGCGGGTTCCGAACACTGAAGCTTTCTTT
>-|TRBV5-1|TRBJ2-5|15|-
CASSLDPGVRETQYF
TGCGCCAGCAGCTTGGATCCGGGTGTGAGGGAGACCCAGTACTTC
>-|TRBV5-6|TRBJ2-1|12|-
CASSRRGGDPFF
TGTGCCAGCAGTCGTAGGGGCGGGGATCCGTTCTTC
>-|TRBV5-6|TRBJ1-2|16|-
CASTGRARFLSYGYTF
TGTGCCAGCACCGGGAGGGCCCGCTTCCTTAGCTATGGCTACACCTTC
>TRBD2|TRBV5-4|TRBJ2-1|14|-
CASSRGGSDNEQFF
TGTGCCAGCAGCCGGGGGGGGAGCGACAATGAGCAGTTCTTC
>TRBD1|TRBV6-5|TRBJ2-1|15|-
CASSYRGTGGQEQFF
TGTGCCAGCAGTTACCGGGGAACAGGGGGCCAGGAGCAGTTCTTC
>TRBD1|TRBV10-2|TRBJ1-6|20|-
CASSELGGQGTSSYNSPLHF
TGCGCCAGCAGTGAGTTGGGTGGACAGGGGACCAGCTCCTATAATTCACCCCTCCACTTT
>-|TRBV24-1|TRBJ2-3|13|-
CATSDDRMDTQYF
TGTGCCACCAGTGACGATAGAATGGATACGCAGTATTTT
>TRBD1|TRBV2|TRBJ1-5|15|-
CASRGQGVGNQPQHF
TGTGCCAGCAGGGGACAGGGGGTTGGGAATCAGCCCCAGCATTTT
>-|TRBV4-2|TRBJ1-1|15|-
CASSQDVGGYTEAFF
TGTGCCAGCAGCCAAGATGTGGGGGGGTACACTGAAGCTTTCTTT
>TRBD1|TRBV18|TRBJ1-3|15|-
CASSQTGSSGNTIYF
TGTGCCAGCTCACAGACAGGGAGCTCTGGAAACACCATATATTTT
>TRBD2|TRBV6-2/TRBV6-3|TRBJ2-7|15|-
CASSPLVAGGYEQYF
TGTGCCAGCAGCCCTCTAGTAGCGGGAGGGTACGAGCAGTACTTC
>TRBD1|TRBV19|TRBJ1-2|16|-
CASSTWGQRLNYGYTF
TGTGCCAGTAGTACCTGGGGACAGCGCTTGAACTATGGCTACACCTTC
>-|TRBV5-1|TRBJ1-1|14|-
CASNARESGTEAFF
TGCGCCAGCAATGCCCGGGAAAGCGGCACTGAAGCTTTCTTT
>-|TRBV11-2|TRBJ1-1|14|-
CASSSSDRRSEAFF
TGTGCCAGCAGCTCGTCAGACAGGCGTTCTGAAGCTTTCTTT
>-|TRBV5-6|TRBJ1-3|13|few
CASGLSSGNTIYF
TGTGCCAGCGGACTAAGCTCTGGAAACACCATATATTTT
>-|TRBV30|TRBJ2-7|13|-
CAWSVRDNHEQYF
TGTGCCTGGAGTGTACGGGACAACCACGAGCAGTACTTC
>TRBD1|TRBV5-1|TRBJ2-7|15|-
CASSLDGTDLYEQYF
TGCGCCAGCAGCTTGGACGGGACAGACCTTTACGAGCAGTACTTC
>-|TRBV5-4|TRBJ1-1|13|-
CASGRRGDTEAFF
TGTGCCAGCGGCCGGCGCGGGGACACTGAAGCTTTCTTT
>-|TRBV14|TRBJ2-1|15|-
CASSQDAFSGNEQFF
TGTGCCAGCAGCCAAGATGCCTTCTCCGGGAATGAGCAGTTCTTC
>TRBD2|TRBV11-2|TRBJ2-1|19|few
CASSSVFRKRGGSYNEQFF
TGTGCCAGCAGCTCCGTCTTCCGAAAGCGGGGGGGATCCTACAATGAGCAGTTCTTC
>-|TRBV5-1|TRBJ1-1|12|-
CASSAGNTEAFF
TGCGCCAGCAGCGCCGGGAACACTGAAGCTTTCTTT
>-|TRBV12-5|TRBJ2-1|15|once
CASGLSGGAYNEQFF
TGTGCTAGTGGTTTGTCCGGAGGGGCCTACAATGAGCAGTTCTTC
>TRBD2|TRBV30|TRBJ2-1|15|-
CAWSVALAGGNEQFF
TGTGCCTGGAGTGTAGCACTAGCGGGGGGAAATGAGCAGTTCTTC